These T cell receptor beta chains were read from a single sample in a study of neurological immune-mediated disorders. Via MiXCR, TCRdb re-called the 5' RACE reads, giving one row per CDR3 protein. Of approximately 50,000 distinct CDR3 sequences in the sample, 10% were seen once. Sequencing was done on a sample of PBMCs. The receptors stem from a man between 65 and 79 years old with HTLV-1-associated myelopathy (HAM/TSP). CDR3s include the opening cysteine and the closing phenylalanine or tryptophan. Fields, in order: V gene, clone size, CDR3 protein. The listing skips clone size in some rows; elsewhere it reads once, few, many or a size class.

v_call: TRBV11-2; clone_size: many; cdr3_aa: CASSLRLGETQYF
v_call: TRBV29-1; clone_size: many; cdr3_aa: CSVGTVYEQYF
v_call: TRBV4-3; clone_size: many; cdr3_aa: CASSQDWAAGELFF
v_call: TRBV7-2; clone_size: many; cdr3_aa: CASSRKGGNEKLFF
v_call: TRBV20-1; clone_size: many; cdr3_aa: CSALSRALTSSGNTIYF
v_call: TRBV20-1; clone_size: many; cdr3_aa: CSARRDYDKYEQYF
v_call: TRBV20-1; clone_size: many; cdr3_aa: CSARRTAAFF
v_call: TRBV3-1; clone_size: once; cdr3_aa: CASSQDPGKAFF
v_call: TRBV4-3; clone_size: few; cdr3_aa: CASSQDLTRGLAGAEQYF
v_call: TRBV15; clone_size: many; cdr3_aa: CATSRDDRGLAGVSSGANVLTF
v_call: TRBV20-1; clone_size: many; cdr3_aa: CSASGLDRGQFF
v_call: TRBV5-1; clone_size: many; cdr3_aa: CASSPVLAGTYEQYF
v_call: TRBV6-1; clone_size: few; cdr3_aa: CASSEFTGDIAYEQYF
v_call: TRBV6-6; clone_size: NA; cdr3_aa: CASSPVLSKNIQYF
v_call: TRBV28; clone_size: NA; cdr3_aa: CASSLPDSLTDTQYF
v_call: TRBV12-3/TRBV12-4; clone_size: many; cdr3_aa: CASIIWGRAEQFF
v_call: TRBV20-1; clone_size: many; cdr3_aa: CSAPTGGYLDGYTF
v_call: TRBV2; clone_size: many; cdr3_aa: CASSEERSYNEQFF
v_call: TRBV20-1; clone_size: many; cdr3_aa: CSASGLKGYEQYF
v_call: TRBV12-3/TRBV12-4; clone_size: many; cdr3_aa: CASSQGGIAQPQHF
v_call: TRBV4-1; clone_size: many; cdr3_aa: CASSQRQEYEAFF
v_call: TRBV20-1; clone_size: many; cdr3_aa: CSAREQGSYNEQFF
v_call: TRBV27; clone_size: medium-sized; cdr3_aa: CASSLSSVSNYGYTF
v_call: TRBV9; clone_size: many; cdr3_aa: CASSGDGLAQETQYF
v_call: TRBV6-6; clone_size: many; cdr3_aa: CASRESAGTDTQYF
v_call: TRBV6-6; clone_size: many; cdr3_aa: CATRDGNTEAFF
v_call: TRBV27; clone_size: many; cdr3_aa: CASSFRGNGYTF
v_call: TRBV15; clone_size: many; cdr3_aa: CATSRDVQGGQYF
v_call: TRBV12-3/TRBV12-4; clone_size: NA; cdr3_aa: CASSLAGNAGNTIYF
v_call: TRBV2; clone_size: NA; cdr3_aa: CASTRDFTRNQPQHF
v_call: TRBV5-1; clone_size: NA; cdr3_aa: CASSLAGGRMAGELFF
v_call: TRBV20-1; clone_size: many; cdr3_aa: CSAKKGQAETQYF
v_call: TRBV5-6; clone_size: NA; cdr3_aa: CASSLWTGAFLEQYF
v_call: TRBV28; clone_size: many; cdr3_aa: CASSPAGRTSQGEQFF
v_call: TRBV20-1; clone_size: many; cdr3_aa: CSARSLAGAYNEQFF
v_call: TRBV6-6; clone_size: few; cdr3_aa: CASTYSPPTSGRGPTGELFF
v_call: TRBV20-1; clone_size: many; cdr3_aa: CSASNPGELFF
v_call: TRBV5-1; clone_size: many; cdr3_aa: CASSLERQISGANVLTF
v_call: TRBV6-6; clone_size: few; cdr3_aa: CASSYFDTRYF
v_call: TRBV7-8; clone_size: many; cdr3_aa: CASSSTELAGGSDTQYF
v_call: TRBV20-1; clone_size: NA; cdr3_aa: CSARITGQGVYEQYF
v_call: TRBV15; clone_size: many; cdr3_aa: CATSRDNGNYEQYF
v_call: TRBV20-1; clone_size: many; cdr3_aa: CSAPPPGAGSYQPQHF
v_call: TRBV5-1; clone_size: many; cdr3_aa: CASSTGGDTQYF
v_call: TRBV4-2; clone_size: many; cdr3_aa: CASSHRTSGRPGEQYF
v_call: TRBV20-1; clone_size: many; cdr3_aa: CSARVIYEQYF
v_call: TRBV7-8; clone_size: few; cdr3_aa: CASSANRGREETQYF
v_call: TRBV7-2; clone_size: many; cdr3_aa: CASSLYGRGYVETQYF